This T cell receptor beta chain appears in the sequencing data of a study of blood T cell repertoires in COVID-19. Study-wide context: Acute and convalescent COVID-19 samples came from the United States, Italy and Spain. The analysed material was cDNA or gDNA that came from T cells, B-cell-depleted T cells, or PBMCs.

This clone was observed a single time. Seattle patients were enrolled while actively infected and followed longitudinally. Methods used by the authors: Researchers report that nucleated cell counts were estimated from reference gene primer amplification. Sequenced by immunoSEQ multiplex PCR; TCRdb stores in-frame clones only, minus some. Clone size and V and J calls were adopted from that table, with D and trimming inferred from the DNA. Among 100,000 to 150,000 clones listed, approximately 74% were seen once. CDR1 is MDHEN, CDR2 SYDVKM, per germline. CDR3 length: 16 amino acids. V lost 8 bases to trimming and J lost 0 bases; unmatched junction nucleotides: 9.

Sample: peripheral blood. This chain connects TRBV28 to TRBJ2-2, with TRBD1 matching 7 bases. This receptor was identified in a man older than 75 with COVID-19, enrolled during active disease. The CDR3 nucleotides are TGTGCCAGCTGCAAGTACAGGGGTACGAACACCGGGGAGCTGTTTTTT. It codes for CASCKYRGTNTGELFF.